This T cell receptor (beta chain) stems from a study of HIV-infected children after antiretroviral therapy interruption. The CDR3 totals 14 residues. CDR1 is LNHDA, CDR2 SQIVND, per germline (reference sequence). Trimming took off 9 bases at V and 0 bases at J, with 12 bases between the two ends. Treatment indicated: PENTA 11 planned treatment interruption arm or continuous ART arm. RNA-based 3' RACE libraries used unique molecular identifiers. Each CDR3 protein is one row after TCRdb ran MiXCR on the 3' RACE reads. The sample has tens of thousands of distinct CDR3 sequences, 3.5% to 5% seen once. This clonotype appeared many times.

The V and J genes are TRBV19 and TRBJ2-4, with D hard to call. The source of this sequence is a pool of human donors with HIV. This specimen consisted of CD45RA+ CD4+ T cells from PBMCs, pooled from several time points, obtained from a donor given antiretroviral therapy, either interrupted or continuous. The subset is: naive CD4+ CD45RA+ CD45RO- T cells. The CDR3 nucleotides are TGTGCCAGCAGCCTCGACTTAGCCAAAAACATTCAGTACTTC. Protein sequence: CASSLDLAKNIQYF.